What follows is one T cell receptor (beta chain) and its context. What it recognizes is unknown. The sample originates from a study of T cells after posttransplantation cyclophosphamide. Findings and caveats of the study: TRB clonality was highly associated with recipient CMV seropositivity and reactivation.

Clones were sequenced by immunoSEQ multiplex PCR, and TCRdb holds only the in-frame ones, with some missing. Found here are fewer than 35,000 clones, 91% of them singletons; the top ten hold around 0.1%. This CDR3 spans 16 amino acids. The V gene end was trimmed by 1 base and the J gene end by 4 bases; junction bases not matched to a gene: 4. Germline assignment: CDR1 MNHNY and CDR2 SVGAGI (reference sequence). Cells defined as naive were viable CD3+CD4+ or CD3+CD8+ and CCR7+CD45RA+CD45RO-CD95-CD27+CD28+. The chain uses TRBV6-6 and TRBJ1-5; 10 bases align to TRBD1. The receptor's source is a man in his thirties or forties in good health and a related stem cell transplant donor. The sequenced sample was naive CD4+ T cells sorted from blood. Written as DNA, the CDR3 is TGTGCCAGCAGTTACTTGACAGGGGGCTGGAATCAGCCCCAGCATTTT. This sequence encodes CASSYLTGGWNQPQHF.